This T cell receptor beta chain was obtained from a study of T cell responses to AZD1222 COVID-19 vaccine. Study results and limitations: The CD4 TCRs associated with vaccination extended across spike and predominated at 160-218 and 743-854. Variant regions that are unmutated are reportedly the target of nearly half of spike-specific TCRs.

TCRdb keeps only in-frame clones here, not all; method: immunoSEQ multiplex PCR. The table includes roughly 100,000 clones, approximately 88% detected once. Of note for this clone: The antigen is not known.

This TCR derives from an adult in good health. This material consisted of peripheral blood, taken on day 0 of AZD1222 vaccination.

The CDR3 loop reads CASSLGVAQSNEKLFF. The CDR3 bases are TGTGCCAGCAGCTTAGGCGTGGCACAGAGCAATGAAAAACTGTTTTTT. The chain links TRBV7-2 to TRBJ1-4; D not certain. The CDR3 loop spans 16 amino acids. Trimming stripped 1 base from V and 5 bases from J, with 14 bases between. CDR1 is SGHTA, CDR2 FQGNSA, per germline.